These T cell receptor beta chains were read from a single sample in a study of cytomegalovirus exposure and HLA in healthy donors. Only in-frame clones appear in the TCRdb table, and some are missing; sequencing was by immunoSEQ multiplex PCR. The data hold tens of thousands of clones, with 65% to 70% observed a single time. The sequencing sample was made of PBMCs. The receptors were gathered from a male donor in good health and CMV-seropositive. Both conserved end residues are part of each CDR3. The D gene is left open where the match is weak. Size is stated for part of the rows, as once, few or many counts, or as a class when the clone is expanded.

v_gene: TRBV2; d_gene: .; abundance: .; j_gene: TRBJ2-1; CDR3aa: CASSEEGDYNNEQFF; CDR3nt: TGTGCCAGCAGTGAAGAGGGGGACTATAACAATGAGCAGTTCTTC
v_gene: TRBV6-6; d_gene: .; abundance: .; j_gene: TRBJ2-5; CDR3aa: CANSGVEDTSWETQYF; CDR3nt: TGTGCCAACAGTGGGGTTGAGGATACTAGCTGGGAGACCCAGTACTTC
v_gene: TRBV10-3; d_gene: .; abundance: .; j_gene: TRBJ2-1; CDR3aa: CAISLLGGADNEQFF; CDR3nt: TGTGCCATCAGTCTCCTCGGTGGGGCGGACAATGAGCAGTTCTTC
v_gene: TRBV7-2; d_gene: TRBD2; abundance: few; j_gene: TRBJ2-7; CDR3aa: CASTGGGSYEQYF; CDR3nt: TGTGCCAGCACCGGGGGGGGTTCCTACGAGCAGTACTTC
v_gene: TRBV5-3; d_gene: .; abundance: few; j_gene: TRBJ1-3; CDR3aa: CARSLRWGGGYSGNTIYF; CDR3nt: TGTGCCAGAAGCCTACGATGGGGAGGGGGTTACTCTGGAAACACCATATATTTT
v_gene: TRBV30; d_gene: .; abundance: .; j_gene: TRBJ1-1; CDR3aa: CAWSAQGLTEAFF; CDR3nt: TGTGCCTGGAGTGCGCAGGGCTTGACTGAAGCTTTCTTT
v_gene: TRBV7-2; d_gene: .; abundance: few; j_gene: TRBJ2-3; CDR3aa: CASSLGRDTQYF; CDR3nt: TGTGCCAGCAGCTTAGGGAGGGATACGCAGTATTTT
v_gene: TRBV11-2; d_gene: .; abundance: .; j_gene: TRBJ2-2; CDR3aa: CASSLRVASTGELFF; CDR3nt: TGTGCCAGCAGCTTACGAGTAGCTAGCACCGGGGAGCTGTTTTTT
v_gene: TRBV7-3; d_gene: .; abundance: medium-sized; j_gene: TRBJ2-2; CDR3aa: CASSPQGDTGELFF; CDR3nt: TGTGCCAGCAGCCCTCAAGGAGACACCGGGGAGCTGTTTTTT
v_gene: TRBV5-4; d_gene: .; abundance: .; j_gene: TRBJ2-7; CDR3aa: CASKTQQGYEQYF; CDR3nt: TGTGCCAGCAAAACCCAACAGGGCTACGAGCAGTACTTC
v_gene: TRBV5-1; d_gene: .; abundance: .; j_gene: TRBJ2-7; CDR3aa: CASSRVDSVSSYEQYF; CDR3nt: TGCGCCAGCAGCAGAGTCGACAGTGTAAGCTCCTACGAGCAGTACTTC
v_gene: TRBV11-2; d_gene: .; abundance: once; j_gene: TRBJ2-7; CDR3aa: CASSLPTGSYEQYF; CDR3nt: TGTGCCAGCAGCTTACCGACAGGTTCCTACGAGCAGTACTTC
v_gene: TRBV6-1; d_gene: .; abundance: .; j_gene: TRBJ2-3; CDR3aa: CASSERAAYTQYF; CDR3nt: TGTGCCAGCAGTGAACGAGCGGCTTACACGCAGTATTTT
v_gene: TRBV9; d_gene: TRBD2; abundance: .; j_gene: TRBJ2-5; CDR3aa: CASSVGGLAVQETQYF; CDR3nt: TGTGCCAGCAGCGTAGGAGGACTAGCGGTACAAGAGACCCAGTACTTC
v_gene: TRBV5-6; d_gene: .; abundance: .; j_gene: TRBJ1-6; CDR3aa: CASSLLTGSSPLHF; CDR3nt: TGTGCCAGCAGCTTGCTCACGGGATCTTCACCCCTCCACTTT
v_gene: TRBV7-9; d_gene: .; abundance: .; j_gene: TRBJ1-4; CDR3aa: CSSSLRGAIEKLLF; CDR3nt: TGTTCCAGCAGCCTCAGGGGAGCGATTGAAAAACTGCTTTTT
v_gene: TRBV25-1; d_gene: .; abundance: .; j_gene: TRBJ1-1; CDR3aa: CASSEWGLNTEAFF; CDR3nt: TGTGCCAGCAGTGAATGGGGCCTGAACACTGAAGCTTTCTTT
v_gene: TRBV5-4; d_gene: .; abundance: .; j_gene: TRBJ1-4; CDR3aa: CASSLGSQGSYEKLFF; CDR3nt: TGTGCCAGCAGCTTGGGATCGCAGGGAAGTTACGAAAAACTGTTTTTT
v_gene: TRBV18; d_gene: TRBD1; abundance: .; j_gene: TRBJ1-2; CDR3aa: CASSPDLTGANYGYTF; CDR3nt: TGTGCCAGCTCACCGGACTTGACAGGGGCTAACTATGGCTACACCTTC
v_gene: TRBV7-9; d_gene: .; abundance: .; j_gene: TRBJ2-5; CDR3aa: CASSTLWGETQYF; CDR3nt: TGTGCCAGCAGCACCCTTTGGGGCGAGACCCAGTACTTC
v_gene: TRBV9; d_gene: TRBD1; abundance: .; j_gene: TRBJ2-1; CDR3aa: CASSARTNRDRSYNEQFF; CDR3nt: TGTGCCAGCAGCGCTAGGACAAACCGGGACAGGAGCTACAATGAGCAGTTCTTC
v_gene: TRBV10-3; d_gene: .; abundance: .; j_gene: TRBJ2-7; CDR3aa: CAISETGKYEQYF; CDR3nt: TGTGCCATCAGTGAGACAGGGAAGTACGAGCAGTACTTC
v_gene: TRBV7-2; d_gene: TRBD1; abundance: .; j_gene: TRBJ2-7; CDR3aa: CASSFSGTGSYEQYF; CDR3nt: TGTGCCAGCAGCTTTTCCGGGACAGGGTCGTACGAGCAGTACTTC
v_gene: TRBV6-6; d_gene: TRBD2; abundance: few; j_gene: TRBJ2-7; CDR3aa: CASSYSTAGDSYEQYF; CDR3nt: TGTGCCAGCAGTTACTCGACGGCGGGAGATAGTTACGAGCAGTACTTC
v_gene: TRBV11-3; d_gene: TRBD1; abundance: few; j_gene: TRBJ2-1; CDR3aa: CASSPRQGGNEQFF; CDR3nt: TGTGCCAGCAGCCCCAGACAGGGTGGCAATGAGCAGTTCTTC
v_gene: TRBV7-9; d_gene: .; abundance: .; j_gene: TRBJ1-1; CDR3aa: CSSSLRSGENTEAFF; CDR3nt: TGTTCCAGCAGCTTGAGATCGGGGGAAAACACTGAAGCTTTCTTT
v_gene: TRBV18; d_gene: TRBD1; abundance: .; j_gene: TRBJ2-3; CDR3aa: CASSPPSRGPADTQYF; CDR3nt: TGTGCCAGCTCACCACCCAGCAGGGGGCCAGCTGATACGCAGTATTTT